The rows below give T cell receptor beta chains drawn from one sample of a study of OX40 agonist ivuxolimab in advanced cancers. TCRdb's table, derived via immunoSEQ multiplex PCR, lists solely in-frame clones and lacks some. This sample has roughly 61,000 clones, with roughly 77% found just once. The starting material was CD4+ or CD8+ T cells sorted from blood, obtained in a trial of the OX40 agonist ivuxolimab. The receptors here all came from an adult with an advanced solid tumor such as melanoma, head and neck, liver or kidney cancer. Both conserved end residues are part of each CDR3. Fields, in order: D gene, J gene, V gene, clone size, CDR3 DNA, CDR3 protein. D genes are given only for firm matches. Clone sizes are given selectively: once, few, many, or a class where the clone is expanded.

D: TRBD2
J: TRBJ2-5
V: TRBV7-6
size: -
DNA: TGTGCCAGCAGCCTGGGACTAGCGGGGGGCCAAGAGACCCAGTACTTC
CDR3: CASSLGLAGGQETQYF

D: -
J: TRBJ1-3
V: TRBV7-6
size: -
DNA: TGTGCCAGCAGCTTAGAAGAGAACACCATATATTTT
CDR3: CASSLEENTIYF

D: -
J: TRBJ2-7
V: TRBV7-8
size: -
DNA: TGTGCCAGCAGCTTAGCAGCAGGGTACTACGAGCAGTACTTC
CDR3: CASSLAAGYYEQYF

D: TRBD2
J: TRBJ2-1
V: TRBV2
size: few
DNA: TGTGCCAGCAGTGAAGCATTCGTAGCGGGGGGATACCCCTACAATGAGCAGTTCTTC
CDR3: CASSEAFVAGGYPYNEQFF

D: TRBD1
J: TRBJ1-1
V: TRBV11-3
size: -
DNA: TGTGCCAGCAGCTCGGTCAGGGGGGGGACTGAAGCTTTCTTT
CDR3: CASSSVRGGTEAFF

D: -
J: TRBJ2-2
V: TRBV4-1
size: -
DNA: TGCGCCAGCAGCCCTACAGAGAGAAACACCGGGGAGCTGTTTTTT
CDR3: CASSPTERNTGELFF

D: TRBD1
J: TRBJ2-7
V: TRBV28
size: -
DNA: TGTGCCAGCAACCAGGGTTGGCCGGACAGGACCGAGCAGTACTTC
CDR3: CASNQGWPDRTEQYF

D: -
J: TRBJ1-5
V: TRBV6-1
size: -
DNA: TGTGCCAGCAGCTCAGGGGTGAGTCAGCCCCAGCATTTT
CDR3: CASSSGVSQPQHF

D: TRBD1
J: TRBJ1-2
V: TRBV7-8
size: -
DNA: TGTGCCAGCAGCCTAGGGACAGGGGAATCCTATGGCTACACCTTC
CDR3: CASSLGTGESYGYTF

D: TRBD1
J: TRBJ1-5
V: TRBV25-1
size: -
DNA: TGTGCCAGCAGTGGGGACAGGGGGCCCTACTATAGCAATCAGCCCCAGCATTTT
CDR3: CASSGDRGPYYSNQPQHF

D: -
J: TRBJ1-2
V: TRBV14
size: -
DNA: TGTGCCAGCAGCCCATTCCTCCGGGACGCGTTGGTCACCTTC
CDR3: CASSPFLRDALVTF

D: TRBD1
J: TRBJ1-6
V: TRBV5-1
size: -
DNA: TGCGCCAGCAGCCCAACGGGACAGGGGAGGTCACCCCTCCACTTT
CDR3: CASSPTGQGRSPLHF

D: TRBD1
J: TRBJ1-4
V: TRBV6-6
size: -
DNA: TGTGCCAGCACCGAGGAAAGGACAGGGGGAAAACTGTTTTTT
CDR3: CASTEERTGGKLFF

D: -
J: TRBJ2-1
V: TRBV7-6
size: -
DNA: TGTGCCAGCAGCGGGGGGGCCACACGGTGGGATGAGCAGTTCTTC
CDR3: CASSGGATRWDEQFF

D: -
J: TRBJ2-6
V: TRBV6-5
size: once
DNA: TGTGCCAGCTCATCTGGGGCCAACGTCCTGACTTTC
CDR3: CASSSGANVLTF

D: -
J: TRBJ2-7
V: TRBV9
size: -
DNA: TGTGCCAGCAGCGTTGGACACCTTTCCGTCTACGAGCAGTACTTC
CDR3: CASSVGHLSVYEQYF

D: -
J: TRBJ1-3
V: TRBV15
size: -
DNA: TGTGCCACCAGCAGGGGCCCGGGGGGCGCTTTAGGAAACACCATATATTTT
CDR3: CATSRGPGGALGNTIYF

D: -
J: TRBJ2-7
V: TRBV5-1
size: -
DNA: TGCGCCAGCAGCTTGGTACTGAAAAACTCCTACGAGCAGTACTTC
CDR3: CASSLVLKNSYEQYF

D: -
J: TRBJ1-1
V: TRBV29-1
size: once
DNA: TGCAGCGTTGGGTGGAGTGGTACTGAAGCTTTCTTT
CDR3: CSVGWSGTEAFF

D: TRBD2
J: TRBJ2-3
V: TRBV5-1
size: -
DNA: TGCGCCAGCAGAGCCGAGCGGGGCCCTAGCACAGATACGCAGTATTTT
CDR3: CASRAERGPSTDTQYF

D: TRBD1
J: TRBJ1-5
V: TRBV29-1
size: few
DNA: TGCAGCGTCGTCGACAGGGGAAATCAGCCCCAGCATTTT
CDR3: CSVVDRGNQPQHF

D: TRBD2
J: TRBJ2-3
V: TRBV7-2
size: -
DNA: TGTGCCAGCAGCTCCCCAGTAGCGGGGGTCACAGATACGCAGTATTTT
CDR3: CASSSPVAGVTDTQYF

D: TRBD1
J: TRBJ2-7
V: TRBV11-3
size: -
DNA: TGTGCCTCCAGGCTGGGACAGAAAATAACCTACGAGCAGTACTTC
CDR3: CASRLGQKITYEQYF

D: TRBD2
J: TRBJ2-3
V: TRBV4-2
size: -
DNA: TGTGCCAGCAGCCAGCTCAACCCTAGCGGCTACACAGATACGCAGTATTTT
CDR3: CASSQLNPSGYTDTQYF

D: -
J: TRBJ1-1
V: TRBV19
size: -
DNA: TGTGCCAGTAGTATACGGGGGGAGACTGAAGCTTTCTTT
CDR3: CASSIRGETEAFF

D: TRBD1
J: TRBJ2-3
V: TRBV4-1
size: -
DNA: TGCGCCAGCAGCCGCCAGGAGGGGACAGGCAGCACAGATACGCAGTATTTT
CDR3: CASSRQEGTGSTDTQYF

D: -
J: TRBJ2-3
V: TRBV7-9
size: -
DNA: TGTGCCAGCAGCTTAGCGACTAGCACAGATACGCAGTATTTT
CDR3: CASSLATSTDTQYF